A single sample is the source of the 6 T cell receptor beta chains below, sequenced in a study of T cell repertoires in cytomegalovirus infection. TCRdb recomputed calls from the reads with MiXCR, one row per CDR3 protein. The profile covers hundreds of thousands of distinct CDR3 sequences, with 20% to 25% appearing a single time and less than 9.5% taken by the ten largest. Material for sequencing was CD8+ T cells from PBMCs. These receptors all come from a human donor in good health (CMV status not recorded). Some clones in this sample may be carry-over from other donors' samples.

This clonotype was detected ten times or more. The chain carries TRBV4-3 and TRBJ1-1; the D gene is possibly TRBD1 (6 bases). V was trimmed by 3 bases and J by 4 bases, leaving 12 bases between them. The CDR3 contains 14 residues. The germline CDR1 and CDR2 sequences are LGHNA and YSLEER. CDR3 nucleotide sequence: TGCGCCAGCAGCCATATGACAGGACCCACTGAAGCTTTCTTT. It encodes CASSHMTGPTEAFF.

This chain's CDR3 is CASRGGENSPLHF. The CDR3 DNA reads as TGTGCCAGCAGGGGCGGTGAAAATTCACCCCTCCACTTT. This chain joins TRBV6-2 or TRBV6-3 and TRBJ1-6; D is unclear. This CDR3 region has 13 residues. V was trimmed by 6 bases and J by 7 bases, leaving 10 bases between them. Germline V gene lookup returns CDR1 MNHEY and CDR2 SVGEGT.

The rearrangement uses TRBV10-3 and TRBJ2-3; D assignment may be TRBD1 or TRBD2 (6 bases each). Between the trimmed V and J ends, which lost 6 bases and 4 bases, there was a span of 29 bases. CDR3 size: 19 residues. CDR1 and CDR2 (germline): ENHRY, SYGVKD. CDR3 in DNA: TGTGCCATCAGCGACCGGTCGGACCGGGGGCAGGGAGTGGCAGATACGCAGTATTTT. Translated: CAISDRSDRGQGVADTQYF.

The rearrangement links TRBV19 to TRBJ2-7; D perhaps matches TRBD1 (5 bases). Trimming shortened V by 5 bases and J by 3 bases, and 11 bases separated the two germline ends. This CDR3 comprises 13 residues. CDR1 is LNHDA, CDR2 SQIVND, per germline (reference sequence). Here the CDR3 reads CASSFGHRYEQYF. CDR3 sequence (DNA): TGTGCCAGTAGTTTTGGACACCGCTACGAGCAGTACTTC. Filled out from reference TRBV19 and TRBJ2-7, the complete variable domain reads DGGITQSPKYLFRKEGQNVTLSCEQNLNHDAMYWYRQDPGQGLRLIYYSQIVNDFQKGDIAEGYSVSREKKESFPLTVTSAQKNPTAFYLCASSFGHRYEQYFGPGTRLTVT.

This clonotype was found many times. The V call is TRBV7-2, the J call TRBJ2-1, with TRBD1 identical over 9 bases. Germline trimming cut 4 bases from V and 1 base from J; bases unmatched to any gene: 8. The CDR3 has 17 amino acids. Germline V gene lookup returns CDR1 SGHTA and CDR2 FQGNSA. CDR3 residues: CASSSGDRVRSYNEQFF. CDR3 nucleotides: TGTGCCAGCAGCTCAGGGGACAGGGTAAGGTCCTACAATGAGCAGTTCTTC.

This clonotype was seen a few times. The CDR3 here is CSARRRSYTDTQYF. CDR3 sequence (DNA): TGCAGTGCTAGAAGGCGGAGTTACACAGATACGCAGTATTTT. V and J are TRBV20-1 and TRBJ2-3; D unclear. Germline-derived CDR1 and CDR2 are DFQATT and SNEGSKA (reference sequence). V lost 2 bases and J lost 2, with 11 bases in between. CDR3 size: 14 residues.